The clone carrying this T cell receptor (beta chain) appeared many times. Its cognate antigen is unknown. This entry belongs to a study of T cell repertoires in cytomegalovirus infection. On the study more broadly: Selected CMV epitopes included recently identified HLA-C-restricted ones as well as well-studied HLA-B-restricted ones. Indications came from public TCR beta signatures; they pointed to CMV infection and to a matching HLA type. Overall study findings and caveats: CMV-specific HLA-C-restricted TCR beta clonotypes dominated the ex vivo response. Summed public TCR beta family frequency identified CMV carriers bearing the relevant HLA.

TCRdb reprocessed the reads via MiXCR and lists one record per CDR3 protein. The sample holds some 50,000 distinct CDR3 sequences, about 20% seen once. CDR1 SGHTA and CDR2 FQGNSA come from the germline V gene. The V end lost 5 bases, the J end lost 0 bases, and 17 bases lay between the germline ends. This CDR3 spans 17 amino acids. The sample in question was CD8+ T cells from cultured PBMCs, obtained from culture after CMV antigen stimulation. The V call is TRBV7-2, the J call TRBJ2-1, with D possibly TRBD2 on 6 matching bases. This sequence originates from a human donor in good health (CMV status not recorded). Some clones in this sample may be carry-over from other donors' samples. CDR3: CASSHLGTGSSYNEQFF. The CDR3 DNA is TGTGCCAGCAGCCATTTGGGGACTGGAAGCTCCTACAATGAGCAGTTCTTC.